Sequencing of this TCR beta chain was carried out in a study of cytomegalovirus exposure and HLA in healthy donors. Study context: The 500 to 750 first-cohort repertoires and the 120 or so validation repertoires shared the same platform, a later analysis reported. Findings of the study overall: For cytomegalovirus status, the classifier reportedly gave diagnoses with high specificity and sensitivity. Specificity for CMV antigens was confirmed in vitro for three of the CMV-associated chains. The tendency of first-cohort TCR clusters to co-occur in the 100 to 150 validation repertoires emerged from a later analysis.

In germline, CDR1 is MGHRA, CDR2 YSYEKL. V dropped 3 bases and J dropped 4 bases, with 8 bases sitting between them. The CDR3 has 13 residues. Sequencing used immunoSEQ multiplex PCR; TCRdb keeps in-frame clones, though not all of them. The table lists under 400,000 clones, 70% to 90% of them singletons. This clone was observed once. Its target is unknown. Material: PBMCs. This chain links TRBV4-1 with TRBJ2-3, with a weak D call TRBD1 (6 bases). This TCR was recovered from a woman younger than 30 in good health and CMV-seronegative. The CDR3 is CASSQYRADTQYF. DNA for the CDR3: TGCGCCAGCAGCCAGTACAGGGCAGATACGCAGTATTTT.